The TCR beta chain described here comes from a study of blood T cells in healthy people across ages. Notes on the study in general: Compared with aged donors, long-lived donors showed fewer expanded clones, suggesting selection. It was not known whether donors were CMV positive (a possible confounder of expanded clonotype changes).

CDR1 is MGHDK and CDR2 is SYGVNS in the germline V gene. The V end was cut by 3 bases, the J end by 11 bases, with 10 bases between. There are 11 residues in the CDR3. This clonotype showed up just a few times. Its antigen is not identified. Caucasian individuals from Russia who were healthy and aged about 6 to 95 acted as donors. Alongside a J-beta primer mix, a sample-barcoded 5' primer served in a second PCR lasting 7 to 11 cycles. CDR3-containing paired-end reads numbering at least 2.5 million came from each sample. In TCRdb, the 5' RACE reads were re-called with MiXCR into one record per CDR3 protein. The sample includes 600,000 to 650,000 distinct CDR3 sequences, 58% seen only once; the top ten take 30% to 45%.

The V and J genes are TRBV25-1 and TRBJ2-5; TRBD1 might be the D (5 bases). The material sequenced was blood. The receptor's source is a man aged 55 to 70 in good health. The CDR3 DNA reads TGTGCCAGCAGTGAGGGGCTGGGGCAGTACTTC. Translated: CASSEGLGQYF.